Listed below are T cell receptor beta chains from one sample, sequenced in a study of shared clonotypes between healthy human individuals. Data came from immunoSEQ multiplex PCR; TCRdb stores just in-frame clones and leaves some out. The sample records around 440,000 clones, 77% being singletons. What was sequenced was PBMCs. These receptors were taken from a woman aged 40 to 49 in good health. Some clones in this sample may be carry-over from other donors' samples. Both conserved end residues are part of each CDR3. D genes are given only for firm matches. Part of the rows lack a size; the others show once, few, many or a class for expanded clones.

clone_size | j_call | v_call | d_call | cdr3_aa | cdr3_nt
. | TRBJ2-3 | TRBV30 | . | CASRTGRLNEQFF | TGTGCCTCGAGAACAGGGAGGTTGAATGAGCAGTTCTTT
few | TRBJ1-1 | TRBV2 | . | CASSWLQGGTEAFF | TGTGCCAGCAGTTGGTTGCAGGGAGGGACTGAAGCTTTCTTT
few | TRBJ1-1 | TRBV19 | TRBD1 | CASSLGQPTEAFF | TGTGCCAGTAGTTTGGGACAGCCCACTGAAGCTTTCTTT
. | TRBJ1-5 | TRBV19 | . | CASSIAAYQPQHF | TGTGCCAGTAGTATAGCGGCGTATCAGCCCCAGCATTTT
. | TRBJ1-3 | TRBV7-2 | . | CASSRGTYGNTIYF | TGTGCCAGCAGCAGGGGGACGTACGGAAACACCATATATTTT
. | TRBJ2-2 | TRBV6-4 | TRBD2 | CASSQLAGVTGELFF | TGTGCCAGCAGCCAACTAGCGGGAGTCACCGGGGAGCTGTTTTTT
. | TRBJ2-7 | TRBV6-1 | . | CASNVDRMSYEQYF | TGTGCCAGCAATGTGGACAGAATGTCCTACGAGCAGTACTTC
. | TRBJ2-3 | TRBV5-1 | . | CASSLAGTTDTQYF | TGCGCCAGCAGCTTGGCGGGGACCACAGATACGCAGTATTTT
. | TRBJ2-7 | TRBV6-1 | TRBD2 | CASSEVPSGRYEQYF | TGTGCCAGCAGTGAAGTGCCTAGCGGGAGGTACGAGCAGTACTTC
. | TRBJ2-2 | TRBV10-2 | . | CASSEIGAGELFF | TGCGCCAGCAGTGAGATAGGAGCAGGGGAGCTGTTTTTT
. | TRBJ2-7 | TRBV28 | . | CASKEGSSYEQYF | TGTGCCAGCAAGGAGGGCTCCTCCTACGAGCAGTACTTC
. | TRBJ2-7 | TRBV2 | TRBD2 | CASSSAGLAGGLGEQYF | TGTGCCAGCAGTTCCGCGGGACTAGCGGGAGGTTTGGGCGAGCAGTACTTC
. | TRBJ1-1 | TRBV28 | TRBD1 | CASTTGGRDTEAFF | TGTGCCAGCACCACAGGGGGCCGGGACACTGAAGCTTTCTTT
. | TRBJ1-1 | TRBV28 | . | CASSSGYEGTEAFF | TGTGCCAGCAGTTCAGGGTATGAGGGTACTGAAGCTTTCTTT
once | TRBJ2-7 | TRBV6-6 | . | CASSYRLSPEQYF | TGTGCCAGCAGTTACCGACTCTCACCGGAGCAGTACTTC
. | TRBJ2-2 | TRBV11-3 | TRBD1 | CASSEDRWAGELFF | TGTGCCAGCAGCGAGGACAGGTGGGCCGGGGAGCTGTTTTTT
. | TRBJ1-1 | TRBV18 | . | CASSQQVNTEAFF | TGTGCCAGCTCACAGCAGGTGAACACTGAAGCTTTCTTT
many | TRBJ2-7 | TRBV5-4 | TRBD2 | CASSRGTSGYEQYF | TGTGCCAGCAGCCGCGGGACTAGCGGTTACGAGCAGTACTTC
. | TRBJ1-1 | TRBV6-6 | TRBD1 | CACSDTTGANTEAFF | TGTGCCTGTTCCGACACTACAGGGGCCAACACTGAAGCTTTCTTT
. | TRBJ1-5 | TRBV5-6 | . | CASSSGQHYSNQPQHF | TGTGCCAGCAGCTCAGGACAGCACTATAGCAATCAGCCCCAGCATTTT
. | TRBJ2-1 | TRBV20-1 | . | CSASRGAEQFF | TGCAGTGCAAGTCGGGGGGCTGAGCAGTTCTTC
. | TRBJ2-7 | TRBV28 | TRBD2 | CASNHLAGAGEQYF | TGTGCCAGCAATCACCTAGCGGGAGCGGGTGAGCAGTACTTC
. | TRBJ2-7 | TRBV4-1 | . | CASRGDTSYEQYF | TGCGCCAGCAGAGGGGACACCTCCTACGAGCAGTACTTC
. | TRBJ2-3 | TRBV7-8 | TRBD2 | CASSWSRTSVSTDTQYF | TGTGCCAGCAGCTGGAGCCGGACTAGCGTCAGCACAGATACGCAGTATTTT
. | TRBJ2-5 | TRBV28 | . | CASSSRNREETQYF | TGTGCCAGCAGTTCCCGTAACAGGGAAGAGACCCAGTACTTC
few | TRBJ2-1 | TRBV7-2 | . | CASSLMRNEQFF | TGTGCCAGCAGCTTAATGCGAAATGAGCAGTTCTTC
. | TRBJ2-2 | TRBV19 | TRBD1 | CASSPTRDRANTGELFF | TGTGCCAGTAGTCCGACCCGGGACAGAGCGAACACCGGGGAGCTGTTTTTT
. | TRBJ2-1 | TRBV7-2 | . | CASSLSAEQFF | TGTGCCAGCAGCTTATCTGCTGAGCAGTTCTTC
many | TRBJ2-5 | TRBV7-2 | TRBD1 | CASSLTGNQETQYF | TGTGCCAGCAGCCTGACAGGGAACCAAGAGACCCAGTACTTC
. | TRBJ2-7 | TRBV21-1 | . | CASSKGLFSRDRATYEQYF | TGTGCCAGCAGCAAAGGACTCTTCTCCAGGGACAGGGCCACCTACGAGCAGTACTTC
many | TRBJ1-6 | TRBV6-1 | . | CASSDSLRTQLVSNSPLHF | TGTGCCAGCAGTGACAGTCTTCGGACCCAGCTAGTCTCAAATTCACCCCTCCACTTT
. | TRBJ2-7 | TRBV6-6 | TRBD1 | CASSQTGQGSSYEQYF | TGTGCCAGCAGTCAAACCGGACAGGGCAGCAGCTACGAGCAGTACTTC
. | TRBJ2-2 | TRBV18 | TRBD1 | CASSLAGQGSTGELFF | TGTGCCAGCTCATTAGCGGGACAGGGGTCCACCGGGGAGCTGTTTTTT
once | TRBJ2-7 | TRBV4-3 | . | CASSQGMGSAEQYF | TGCGCCAGCAGCCAAGGCATGGGTTCCGCCGAGCAGTACTTC
. | TRBJ2-2 | TRBV6-5 | . | CASSFGGRVTGELFF | TGTGCCAGCAGTTTCGGGGGGCGCGTCACCGGGGAGCTGTTTTTT
. | TRBJ2-7 | TRBV11-2 | TRBD2 | CASSLDAAGGPREQYF | TGTGCCAGCAGCTTAGATGCGGCGGGAGGGCCCCGGGAGCAGTACTTC
. | TRBJ1-1 | TRBV29-1 | . | CSGVGGTEAFF | TGCAGCGGAGTGGGGGGCACTGAAGCTTTCTTT
many | TRBJ1-4 | TRBV27 | . | CASSLRSGSRVHEKLFF | TGTGCCAGCAGTTTACGGTCAGGGAGTCGGGTTCATGAAAAACTGTTTTTT
. | TRBJ1-3 | TRBV28 | TRBD1 | CASSSTGQGSGNTIYF | TGTGCCAGCAGTTCGACAGGGCAGGGCTCTGGAAACACCATATATTTT
. | TRBJ2-2 | TRBV11-2 | . | CASRRTGEGVFF | TGTGCCAGCAGGAGAACGGGAGAGGGTGTGTTTTTT
once | TRBJ1-1 | TRBV28 | . | CASSTPGRGSTEAFF | TGTGCCAGCAGTACCCCAGGGAGAGGGTCCACTGAAGCTTTCTTT
. | TRBJ2-2 | TRBV7-2 | TRBD1 | CASSSGTGIFGELFF | TGTGCCAGCAGCTCCGGGACAGGGATATTCGGGGAGCTGTTTTTT
. | TRBJ2-7 | TRBV11-2 | TRBD2 | CASSLVLSGRLGEQYF | TGTGCCAGCAGCTTAGTGTTAAGCGGGAGACTGGGTGAGCAGTACTTC
. | TRBJ2-1 | TRBV11-2 | TRBD1 | CASSLWTGEVDEQFF | TGTGCCAGCAGCTTATGGACAGGGGAAGTCGATGAGCAGTTCTTC
. | TRBJ2-1 | TRBV11-2 | . | CASSLDGRPEQFF | TGTGCCAGCAGCTTGGACGGTCGGCCTGAGCAGTTCTTC
. | TRBJ2-7 | TRBV28 | . | CASSFFESPQREYEQYF | TGTGCCAGCAGTTTTTTTGAGAGTCCCCAGAGAGAATACGAGCAGTACTTC
once | TRBJ2-7 | TRBV15 | TRBD1 | CATSRGRGREQYF | TGTGCCACCAGCAGGGGCAGGGGGCGCGAGCAGTACTTC
few | TRBJ2-3 | TRBV4-3 | . | CASSQDLAADTQYF | TGCGCCAGCAGCCAAGATCTGGCGGCAGATACGCAGTATTTT
few | TRBJ1-2 | TRBV25-1 | . | CASSEWGTGLEGYTF | TGTGCCAGCAGTGAATGGGGCACGGGACTGGAAGGCTACACCTTC
few | TRBJ1-1 | TRBV15 | TRBD1 | CATSRGQGASTNTEAFF | TGTGCCACCAGCAGAGGACAGGGGGCAAGCACGAACACTGAAGCTTTCTTT
few | TRBJ2-1 | TRBV6-1 | . | CASSGTDFYNEQFF | TGTGCCAGCAGTGGGACAGACTTCTACAATGAGCAGTTCTTC
. | TRBJ2-3 | TRBV7-3 | . | CASSLRGLNTDTQYF | TGTGCCAGCAGCTTAAGGGGACTCAACACAGATACGCAGTATTTT
. | TRBJ2-1 | TRBV7-2 | . | CASSSGTLEQFF | TGTGCCAGCAGCTCCGGGACTTTGGAGCAGTTCTTC
. | TRBJ2-3 | TRBV19 | TRBD1 | CASSRTGGGTDTQYF | TGTGCCAGTAGCCGAACAGGGGGCGGCACAGATACGCAGTATTTT
. | TRBJ2-6 | TRBV19 | TRBD1 | CASSSGTGGSPGANVLTF | TGTGCCAGTAGCTCCGGGACAGGGGGCTCCCCTGGGGCCAACGTCCTGACTTTC
. | TRBJ2-1 | TRBV4-3 | . | CASSQDWDKGEQFF | TGCGCCAGCAGCCAAGATTGGGACAAAGGTGAGCAGTTCTTC
. | TRBJ1-2 | TRBV30 | TRBD1 | CAWSDSIGGVGYTF | TGTGCCTGGAGCGACTCTATAGGGGGCGTTGGCTACACCTTC
few | TRBJ1-1 | TRBV5-6 | TRBD1 | CASSFRDRVNTEAFF | TGTGCCAGCAGCTTTCGGGACAGGGTGAACACTGAAGCTTTCTTT
. | TRBJ2-7 | TRBV18 | . | CACSPAGQSPYEQYF | TGTGCCTGCTCACCTGCGGGACAGAGCCCCTACGAGCAGTACTTC
. | TRBJ2-7 | TRBV30 | TRBD2 | CAWTGRVGSYEQYF | TGTGCCTGGACGGGGAGGGTCGGGAGCTACGAGCAGTACTTC